Listed here are 7 T cell receptor beta chains from one sample, sequenced in a study of blood T cell repertoires in COVID-19. Sequencing was performed with immunoSEQ multiplex PCR; in TCRdb, only in-frame clones are kept and a portion is missing. The sample holds almost 50,000 clones, around three quarters seen once. The sequencing input was peripheral blood. Receptors originate from a man in his 70s with acute or convalescent COVID-19.

J is TRBJ2-5 and V is TRBV5-5; possible D gene TRBD1, 5 bases. Germline CDR1 reads SGHKS; CDR2 reads YYEKEE (reference sequence). Trimming cost V 4 bases and J 2 bases, with 9 bases left between them. The CDR3 is 13 amino acids. The CDR3 DNA reads TGTGCCAGCAGCCGACAGTTTCAAGAGACCCAGTACTTC. Residues: CASSRQFQETQYF.

This clone has just a few counts. The chain employs TRBV5-4 and TRBJ2-1, with 7 bases matching TRBD1. Germline assignment: CDR1 SGHNT and CDR2 YYREEE (reference sequence). The V segment lost 4 bases and the J segment 8 bases; nucleotides outside the gene matches: 9. The CDR3 contains 14 residues. CDR3 loop: CASSVTGAFDEQFF. The CDR3 coding sequence is TGTGCCAGCAGCGTAACAGGGGCGTTCGATGAGCAGTTCTTC.

The chain carries TRBV6-5 and TRBJ2-5; possible D gene TRBD2, 6 bases. Germline V CDR1 and CDR2: MNHEY, SVGAGI. V lost 2 bases and J lost 5, with 6 bases in between. The CDR3 has 12 amino acids. CDR3 protein: CASSYGGETQYF. CDR3 DNA sequence: TGTGCCAGCAGTTACGGGGGGGAGACCCAGTACTTC.

This rearrangement joins TRBV9 to TRBJ1-1; TRBD1 aligns across 8 bases. Germline CDR1 reads SGDLS; CDR2 reads YYNGEE. This CDR3 is built from 15 residues. With V trimmed by 4 bases and J by 0 bases, 5 bases remained unmatched. CDR3 sequence: CASSPQGQVNTEAFF. CDR3 DNA sequence: TGTGCCAGCAGCCCCCAGGGACAGGTGAACACTGAAGCTTTCTTT.

The chain combines TRBV4-1 with TRBJ1-4; TRBD1 aligns across 8 bases. Germline values: CDR1 MGHRA, CDR2 YSYEKL. J lost 7 bases, V lost 2 bases, and 12 bases had no gene match. This CDR3 spans 17 amino acids. The CDR3 spells CASSQQQITDRVEKLFF. CDR3 DNA: TGCGCCAGCAGCCAACAACAAATAACGGACAGGGTTGAAAAACTGTTTTTT.

The chain couples TRBV29-1 to TRBJ1-1; 8 bases are a match to TRBD1. The CDR3 runs to 12 residues. CDR1 is SQVTM, CDR2 ANQGSEA, per germline. The V gene end was trimmed by 6 bases and the J gene end by 1 base; junction bases not matched to a gene: 1. CDR3 sequence (DNA): TGCAGCGTGGGGACAGGGAACACTGAAGCTTTCTTT. Translation gives CSVGTGNTEAFF.

DNA for the CDR3: TGTGCCAGCGGTGGGCAGGGGACGAAGTCACCCCTCCACTTT. Amino acids: CASGGQGTKSPLHF. V usage is TRBV28 and J usage is TRBJ1-6; tentatively, D is TRBD1 (6 bases). Germline assignment: CDR1 MDHEN and CDR2 SYDVKM. This CDR3 has 14 residues. V shed 8 bases and J shed 10 bases, with 18 bases lying between them. The variable domain in full, with the rest retrieved from reference TRBV28 and TRBJ1-6, is DVKVTQSSRYLVKRTGEKVFLECVQDMDHENMFWYRQDPGLGLRLIYFSYDVKMKEKGDIPEGYSVSREKKERFSLILESASTNQTSMYLCASGGQGTKSPLHFGNGTRLTVT.